A selection of T cell receptor beta chains follows, all from one sample in a study of CXCR3-negative and CXCR3-positive naive CD8 T cells. TCRdb processed the 5' RACE reads again and assigns one entry to each CDR3 protein, with no DNA. The repertoire shows around 140,000 distinct CDR3 sequences; the top ten hold about 0.44%. The sample comprised naive CXCR3- CD8+ T cells from blood. Source of these receptors: a human donor in good health. Some clones in this sample may be carry-over from other donors' samples. The CDR3 runs from the conserved cysteine through the conserved F or W. Fields, in order: V gene, CDR3 length, J gene, CDR3 protein.

v_call: TRBV9
cdr3_length: 14
j_call: TRBJ2-1
cdr3_aa: CASNDGSRSQEQFF

v_call: TRBV5-1
cdr3_length: 15
j_call: TRBJ2-7
cdr3_aa: CASSLSSSGRYEQYF

v_call: TRBV27
cdr3_length: 11
j_call: TRBJ2-1
cdr3_aa: CASSWGNEQFF

v_call: TRBV25-1
cdr3_length: 15
j_call: TRBJ2-1
cdr3_aa: CASSPKRGALNEQFF

v_call: TRBV4-1
cdr3_length: 13
j_call: TRBJ2-3
cdr3_aa: CASRQGSADTQYF

v_call: TRBV7-3
cdr3_length: 13
j_call: TRBJ2-2
cdr3_aa: CASRDPYTGELFF

v_call: TRBV20-1
cdr3_length: 16
j_call: TRBJ2-7
cdr3_aa: CSARDLGAGGHYEQYF

v_call: TRBV6-2/TRBV6-3
cdr3_length: 17
j_call: TRBJ2-5
cdr3_aa: CASSYSASGKKKETQYF

v_call: TRBV4-3
cdr3_length: 15
j_call: TRBJ2-1
cdr3_aa: CASSQDRAGAWEQFF

v_call: TRBV6-5
cdr3_length: 17
j_call: TRBJ2-3
cdr3_aa: CASSSAWTGFNTDTQYF

v_call: TRBV12-3/TRBV12-4
cdr3_length: 15
j_call: TRBJ2-1
cdr3_aa: CASSLVRGLGNEQFF

v_call: TRBV2
cdr3_length: 14
j_call: TRBJ1-1
cdr3_aa: CDSRPVTGVAEAFF

v_call: TRBV7-9
cdr3_length: 16
j_call: TRBJ2-7
cdr3_aa: CASSLSLAVISYEQYF

v_call: TRBV9
cdr3_length: 16
j_call: TRBJ1-2
cdr3_aa: CASSVALEDTNYGYTF

v_call: TRBV12-3/TRBV12-4
cdr3_length: 16
j_call: TRBJ2-7
cdr3_aa: CASSTQGAPTLYEQYF